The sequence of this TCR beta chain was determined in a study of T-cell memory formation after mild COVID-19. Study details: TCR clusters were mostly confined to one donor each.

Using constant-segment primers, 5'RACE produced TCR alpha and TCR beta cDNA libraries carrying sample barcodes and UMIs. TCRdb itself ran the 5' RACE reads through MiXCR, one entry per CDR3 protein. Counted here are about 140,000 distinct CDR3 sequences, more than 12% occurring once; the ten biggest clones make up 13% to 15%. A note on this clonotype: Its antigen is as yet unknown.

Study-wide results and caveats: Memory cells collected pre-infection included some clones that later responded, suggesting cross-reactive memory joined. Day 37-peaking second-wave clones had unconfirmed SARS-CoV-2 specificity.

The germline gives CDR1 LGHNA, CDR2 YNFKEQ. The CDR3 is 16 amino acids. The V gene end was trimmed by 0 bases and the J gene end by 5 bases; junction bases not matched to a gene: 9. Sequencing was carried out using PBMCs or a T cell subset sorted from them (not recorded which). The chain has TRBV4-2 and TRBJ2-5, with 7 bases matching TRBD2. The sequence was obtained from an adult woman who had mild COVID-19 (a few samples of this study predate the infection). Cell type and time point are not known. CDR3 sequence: CASSQERSRGGETQYF. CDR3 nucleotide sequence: TGTGCCAGCAGCCAAGAAAGAAGTAGGGGAGGGGAGACCCAGTACTTC.